The source of this T cell receptor (beta chain) is a study of blood T cells in healthy people across ages (dated by TCRdb to the mid-2010s). About the study as a whole: Template switching captured roughly one uniquely barcoded TCR beta cDNA molecule per two T cells in model experiments. Using the same blood draw, the study looked at two additional independent replicas of 1 million unique cDNA reads for two donors, one aged 18 to 30 and the other aged 80 or older. The study measured age-related changes in TCR beta repertoire diversity using deep sequencing normalized with unique cDNA molecular identifiers. The donors were divided into four age groups: young (average around 15 years), middle-aged (about 40), aged (around 67) and long-lived (around 80).

Concerning this clonotype itself: The target of this receptor is not known. No much larger clone is present one base from it, and per-base qualities are unavailable.

Donors were around 37 systemically healthy Caucasian individuals from Russia aged about 6 to 100 years. Each donor gave 8 to 10 milliliters of peripheral blood, collected into EDTA-treated Vacutainer tubes. Ficoll-Paque density-gradient centrifugation was used to isolate PBMCs, with at least 6.5 million per sample. Total RNA was extracted from PBMCs with Trizol reagent, with at least 5.5 micrograms obtained per sample. Naive CD45RAhigh/CD27high T cell percentages were measured by flow cytometry on a PBMC aliquot from every donor. Study-level results and caveats: The CMV infection status of donors was not known, potentially confounding age-related changes in expanded clonotypes. Compared with the aged group, the long-lived group had more naive CD4+ T cells, fewer expanded clones and increased TCR diversity, a pattern suggesting age selection. As age increased, observed TCR beta diversity per million T cells dropped in a roughly linear way, and a significant reduction was already evident by age around 41. Total diversity estimates from one million sequenced T cells were considered lower bounds and underestimates. Observed TCR beta diversity correlated strongly with the percentage of naive T cells measured by flow cytometry. Since profiling was done on bulk unsorted PBMCs, naive and antigen-experienced compartments could not be conclusively compared.

In the germline V gene, CDR1 corresponds to MGHRA and CDR2 to YSYEKL. V is clipped by 4 bases and J by 6 bases, and the sequence between their germline boundaries is 13 bases long. The CDR3 runs 13 residues from the cysteine to the phenylalanine. Of the read, only the CDR3 DNA is kept; its 39 bases are in frame from base 1. The library was made by 5' RACE. The sequencing machine was an Illumina HiSeq 2500. A second PCR of roughly 7 to 12 cycles was performed with a sample-barcoded 5' primer and a J-beta primer mix. A template-switch 5' adaptor carrying 12 random nucleotides introduced a unique molecular identifier onto each TCR beta cDNA molecule. At least 3 million CDR3-containing paired-end reads were obtained from each sample. First-strand cDNA was synthesized from all RNA with the Mint cDNA synthesis kit, primed by a TRBC-specific oligonucleotide. After uracil-DNA glycosylase treatment, a first 18-cycle PCR used universal primers M1SS and BC2_uni_R on all cDNA. Under the source paper's analysis protocol: Normalization of each sample was performed by random selection of 1 million high-quality reads, each carrying a distinct molecular identifier. Instead of being binned into consensus sequences, reads with shared molecular identifiers were discarded. MiTCR, with a Q25 quality threshold and the strictest error-elimination algorithm, was used for CDR3 identification, clonotype clustering and error correction. A nonparametric unseen species model using Euler transformation provided a lower-bound estimate of total TCR beta diversity. The raw public reads went through TCRdb reprocessing: fastp at Q25, MiXCR clone calling, in-frame beta chains kept. Each CDR3 protein gets just one entry, which takes the most common genes and DNA from the rows behind it. TCRdb's processing, not the authors' own work, is the source of the V and J calls. The sample includes roughly 700,000 distinct CDR3 sequences, with around a quarter observed a single time. Of the sample, more than 8% is held by the ten largest clones.

This sample also appeared in a second study, on T cells of mothers and their children. Drawing on the second study: The donors were nine systemically healthy Caucasian individuals, made up of three mothers and their six children. cDNA synthesis consumed the entire amount of extracted RNA, loaded at approximately 1.6 ug RNA in each 15 ul reaction. In the second PCR, sample barcodes and 2-4 random nucleotides were introduced via the M1S primer. More than 8.5 million TCR beta CDR3 reads were obtained from each mother, and roughly 3 million reads were obtained from each child. In both related and unrelated pairs, thymic selection shapes the output of TCR recombination in a similar way, with inherited differences having only a minor effect. Related mother-child pairs always showed normalized repertoire overlap that was slightly higher than in unrelated mother-child pairs, though the difference was never significant. No persistent microchimeric T cell clones were found, with a detection sensitivity of 85 to 100 clones per million clonotypes. In the study, deep NGS was used to compare the TCR beta repertoires of mothers and children, and features distinguishing related mother-child pairs from unrelated individuals were sought. Mothers averaged roughly 40 +/- 4 years of age and children averaged around 10 +/- 4 years. Libraries were sequenced on Illumina HiSeq 2000 with 100+100 nt paired-end reads after adapter ligation with NEBNext reagents. Mother and child libraries were prepared a month apart and sequenced in separate runs to prevent cross-contamination. Each donor had between about 500,000 and 2,100,000 distinct TCR beta clonotypes identified. Naive TCR beta clonotypes were estimated from low-frequency clonotypes matched to each donor's FACS-determined naive share, without sorting.

Specimen: blood. This clonotype was obtained from a boy younger than 18 in good health. The chain uses TRBV4-1 and TRBJ2-7; TRBD2 might be the D gene, on 6 matching bases. At the DNA level, the sequence is TGCGCCAGCAGCCCCGGGGGTTTGGGCGAGCAGTACTTC. This encodes CASSPGGLGEQYF.